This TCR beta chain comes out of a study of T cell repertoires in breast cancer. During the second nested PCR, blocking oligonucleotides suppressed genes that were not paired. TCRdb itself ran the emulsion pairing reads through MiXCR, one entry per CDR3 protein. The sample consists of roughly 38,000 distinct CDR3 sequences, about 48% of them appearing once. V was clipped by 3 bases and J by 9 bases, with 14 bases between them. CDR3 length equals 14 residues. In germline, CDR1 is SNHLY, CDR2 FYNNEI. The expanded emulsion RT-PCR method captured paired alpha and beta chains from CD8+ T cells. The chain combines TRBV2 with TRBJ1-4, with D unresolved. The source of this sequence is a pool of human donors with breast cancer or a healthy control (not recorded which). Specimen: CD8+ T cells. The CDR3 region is CASSEGVSGKKLFF. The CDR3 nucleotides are TGTGCCAGCAGTGAGGGAGTATCGGGGAAAAAACTGTTTTTT.